The 15 T cell receptor beta chains given below trace back to one sample, sequenced in a study of metastatic and nonmetastatic thyroid tumors. TCRdb reanalyzed the PCR reads with MiXCR. The sample consists of around 41,000 clones, about 14% of them appearing once. Before thyroid surgery, none of the patients had received any treatment. The sample consisted of blood. The receptors here all came from a female donor with papillary thyroid cancer or a benign thyroid nodule (not recorded which). Some clones in this sample may be carry-over from other donors' samples.

This clone has only a few counts. This specimen includes other DNA sequences encoding the same CDR3. The gene calls are TRBV19 and TRBJ1-2; D remains ambiguous. CDR1 is LNHDA, CDR2 SQIVND, per germline (reference sequence). Trimming took off 0 bases at V and 11 bases at J, with 16 bases between the two ends. CDR3 length: 14 residues. The chain's CDR3 is CASSIEGGSGLYTF. The DNA of the CDR3 is TGTGCCAGTAGTATAGAGGGCGGCAGCGGTCTATACACCTTC.

This CDR3 reads CASSEGTSSYEQYF. In nucleotides, the CDR3 is TGTGCCAGCAGTGAAGGGACTAGCTCCTACGAGCAGTACTTC. This chain joins TRBV6-1 and TRBJ2-7; 7 bases map to TRBD2. The CDR3 loop spans 14 amino acids. Germline assignment: CDR1 MNHNS and CDR2 SASEGT. Trimming at V came to 1 base and at J to 0 bases, leaving 0 bases not matched to a gene.

There are many counts of this clone. The rearrangement links TRBV7-9 to TRBJ1-1; D gene unclear. The CDR3 loop spans 12 amino acids. V dropped 5 bases and J dropped 8 bases, with 12 bases sitting between them. Germline CDR1 is SEHNR and CDR2 is FQNEAQ (reference sequence). CDR3 amino acids: CASSPSRTEAFF. CDR3 DNA: TGTGCCAGCAGCCCGAGCCGTACCGAAGCTTTCTTT.

Notes on this clone: A junction boundary mismatches the germline segment, possibly from a read error. The chain couples TRBV6-1 to TRBJ2-4; D is possibly TRBD2 (6 bases). The germline CDR1 and CDR2 sequences are MNHNS and SASEGT. There are 15 residues in the CDR3. The CDR3 is CACSELPGRSYLQYF. The CDR3 DNA is TGTGCCTGCAGTGAATTACCGGGGAGGTCCTACTTGCAGTACTTC.

This clone has ten or more counts. V usage is TRBV18 and J usage is TRBJ1-6; TRBD1 might be the D (5 bases). Between the trimmed V and J ends, which lost 5 bases and 9 bases, there was a span of 17 bases. This CDR3 comprises 15 residues. In germline, CDR1 is KGHSH, CDR2 LQKENI. The CDR3 region is CASSTDTLGISPLHF. In nucleotides, the CDR3 is TGTGCCAGCTCAACGGACACCCTTGGTATTTCACCCCTCCACTTT.

This clone was observed many times. The chain carries TRBV6-1 and TRBJ1-1, with TRBD1 matching over 7 bases. The V segment lost 2 bases and the J segment 3 bases; nucleotides outside the gene matches: 0. This CDR3 has 13 amino acids. The germline V gene encodes CDR1 MNHNS and CDR2 SASEGT. CDR3 in DNA: TGTGCCAGCAGTGAACAGGGGGACACTGAAGCTTTCTTT. Translation gives CASSEQGDTEAFF.

Regarding this clone: One base away lies a much larger clone, so this may be a sequencing read error. Additional DNA sequences in this sample encode the identical CDR3. The V and J genes are TRBV4-1 and TRBJ1-5; 7 bases agree with TRBD1. The germline V gene encodes CDR1 MGHRA and CDR2 YSYEKL. There are 16 residues in the CDR3. V shed 3 bases and J 4 bases; nucleotides not matched to a gene: 9. The CDR3, as DNA: TGCGCCAGCAGCCAGGCAGGGGGAGCGAGTAATCAGCCCCAGCATTTT. Translating gives CASSQAGGASNQPQHF.

This clone was recorded a few times. A much more abundant neighbour one base away suggests this may be a read error. The J gene is TRBJ1-1, the V gene TRBV29-1; D is uncertain. This CDR3 spans 11 amino acids. The germline CDR1 and CDR2 sequences are SQVTM and ANQGSEA. V gave up 4 bases and J gave up 8 bases, with 11 bases separating them. The CDR3 here is CSVVVQNEAFF. CDR3 DNA: TGCAGCGTTGTAGTACAGAACGAAGCTTTCTTT. The entire variable domain, with the rest obtained from reference TRBV29-1 and TRBJ1-1, is as follows: SAVISQKPSRDICQRGTSLTIQCQVDSQVTMMFWYRQQPGQSLTLIATANQGSEATYESGFVIDKFPISRPNLTFSTLTVSNMSPEDSSIYLCSVVVQNEAFFGQGTRLTVV.

This clone occurred many times. The chain combines TRBV28 with TRBJ2-6; D unclear. This CDR3 has 14 amino acids. The V gene's germline CDR1 is MDHEN and CDR2 SYDVKM. Trimming left V 6 bases short and J 0 bases short, with 6 bases between. CDR3 sequence: CASRSNSGANVLTF. In DNA form, the CDR3 reads TGTGCCAGCAGGTCCAACTCTGGGGCCAACGTCCTGACTTTC.

This clone was recorded a few times. V and J are TRBV6-4 and TRBJ1-4, with D maybe TRBD1 (5 bases). The ends were cut back, 0 bases at V and 0 bases at J, with 5 bases in the middle. Germline V gene lookup returns CDR1 MRHNA and CDR2 SNTAGT. The CDR3 contains 15 residues. The CDR3 nucleotides are TGTGCCAGCAGTGACTCGGGGCCAACTAATGAAAAACTGTTTTTT. It encodes CASSDSGPTNEKLFF.

This clone appeared a few times. CDR3 nucleotides: TGTGCCAGCAGCCAAGTTGTGGGTAGAAGTTTCTTC. This translates into CASSQVVGRSFF. This sequence joins TRBV3-1 and TRBJ2-1, with unresolved D. The CDR3 runs 12 residues. V lost 1 base, J lost 16 bases, and 14 bases lay in between. Germline V gene lookup returns CDR1 LGHDT and CDR2 YNNKEL (reference sequence).

This clone was observed many times. The chain couples TRBV27 to TRBJ1-2, with a tentative D call TRBD1 (5 bases). The CDR3 consists of 14 residues. Germline lookup yields CDR1 MNHEY and CDR2 SMNVEV (reference sequence). Trimming stripped 11 bases from V and 0 bases from J, with 16 bases between. The CDR3 bases are TGTGCCCTCCTAGGGGTGGGAACTAACTATGGCTACACCTTC. Protein product: CALLGVGTNYGYTF.

This clone has a handful of counts. V gene TRBV29-1 combines with J gene TRBJ2-3, with D unclear. The CDR3 totals 16 residues. V was shortened by 5 bases and J by 3 bases, with 21 bases between the two germline ends. Germline V CDR1 and CDR2: SQVTM, ANQGSEA. CDR3 nucleotides: TGCAGCGTTACCTACGGGTCTCAGCCCCGGACAGATACGCAGTATTTT. This codes for CSVTYGSQPRTDTQYF.

This clone was recorded many times. V is TRBV28 and J is TRBJ2-3; no firm D call. V was cut by 2 bases and J by 4 bases, with 13 bases left in between. The germline V gene encodes CDR1 MDHEN and CDR2 SYDVKM. The CDR3 extends over 15 amino acids. DNA of the CDR3: TGTGCCAGCAGTTTAAGCGTGTCTCAATCAGATACGCAGTATTTT. It yields the protein CASSLSVSQSDTQYF.

There are many counts of this clone. V is TRBV7-8 and J is TRBJ1-5; D unresolved. The CDR3 loop spans 13 amino acids. Trimming pared 5 bases from V and 1 base from J, leaving 6 bases between. Germline V gene sequence: CDR1 SGHVS, CDR2 FQNEAQ. CDR3: CASSGHSNQPQHF. The CDR3 region has the DNA TGTGCCAGCAGCGGGCACAGCAATCAGCCCCAGCATTTT.